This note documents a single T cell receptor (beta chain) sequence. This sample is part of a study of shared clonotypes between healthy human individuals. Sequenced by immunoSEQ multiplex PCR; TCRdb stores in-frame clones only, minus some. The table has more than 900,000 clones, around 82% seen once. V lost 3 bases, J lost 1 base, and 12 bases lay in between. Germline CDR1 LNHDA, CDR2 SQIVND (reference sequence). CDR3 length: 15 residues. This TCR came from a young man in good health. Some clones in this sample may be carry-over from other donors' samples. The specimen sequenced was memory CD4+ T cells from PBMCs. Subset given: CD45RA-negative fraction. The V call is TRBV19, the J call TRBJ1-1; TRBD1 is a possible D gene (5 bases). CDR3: CASSMPGTGNTEAFF. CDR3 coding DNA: TGTGCCAGTAGTATGCCTGGGACGGGGAACACTGAAGCTTTCTTT.